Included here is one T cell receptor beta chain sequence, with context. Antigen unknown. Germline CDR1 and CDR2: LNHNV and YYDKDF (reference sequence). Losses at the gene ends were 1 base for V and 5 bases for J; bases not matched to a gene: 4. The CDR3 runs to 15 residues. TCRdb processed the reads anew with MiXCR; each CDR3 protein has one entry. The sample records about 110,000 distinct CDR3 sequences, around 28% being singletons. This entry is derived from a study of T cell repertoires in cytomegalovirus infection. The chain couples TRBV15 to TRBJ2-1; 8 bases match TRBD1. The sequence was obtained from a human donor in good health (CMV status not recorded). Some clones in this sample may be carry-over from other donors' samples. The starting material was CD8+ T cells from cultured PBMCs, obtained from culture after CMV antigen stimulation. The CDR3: CATSRGPTGDNEQFF. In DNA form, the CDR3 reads TGTGCCACCAGCAGAGGCCCGACAGGGGACAATGAGCAGTTCTTC.